The 6 T cell receptor beta chains below were found in one sample sequenced in a study of long-term antiretroviral therapy in people with HIV. Sequencing used immunoSEQ v3.0 at survey level. The protocol was immunoSEQ multiplex PCR, while the TCRdb copy is restricted to in-frame clones and leaves out a portion. Here the sample spans some 25,000 clones, about 86% being singletons. The source was unsorted PBMCs, collected 1.2 years after starting antiretroviral therapy. Source of these receptors: a man aged 50 to 60 with HIV.

This clone was observed a single time. The chain combines TRBV5-1 with TRBJ1-1; 7 nucleotides agree with TRBD1. The CDR3 extends over 17 amino acids. Germline V gene lookup returns CDR1 SGHRS and CDR2 YFSETQ. V was clipped by 2 bases and J by 5 bases; unmatched bases: 15. CDR3 in amino acids: CASSLLGVVRGGTEAFF. For the CDR3, the DNA is TGCGCCAGCAGCTTATTGGGGGTCGTCAGGGGGGGAACTGAAGCTTTCTTT.

The genes are TRBV30 and TRBJ1-5; D is ambiguous. This CDR3 is 14 amino acids long. V lost 2 bases and J lost 7, with 15 bases in between. Per the germline V gene, CDR1 is GTSNPN and CDR2 is SVGIG (reference sequence). CDR3: CAWSSGREEQPQHF. DNA for the CDR3: TGTGCCTGGAGTTCGGGGAGGGAGGAACAGCCCCAGCATTTT.

V usage is TRBV5-1 and J usage is TRBJ2-7; the D is unclear. This CDR3 comprises 14 residues. V gave up 3 bases and J gave up 2 bases, with 12 bases separating them. Per the germline V gene, CDR1 is SGHRS and CDR2 is YFSETQ. This CDR3 is CASSSRTQPYEQYF. Written as DNA, the CDR3 is TGCGCCAGCAGCTCCCGGACCCAACCCTACGAGCAGTACTTC.

The V gene is TRBV28, the J gene TRBJ1-6; tentatively, D is TRBD1 (6 bases). V gave up 7 bases and J gave up 7 bases, with 20 bases separating them. The CDR3 has 16 residues. From germline, CDR1 is MDHEN and CDR2 SYDVKM. CDR3 sequence reads: CASTFDRRTLNSPLHF. In DNA, the CDR3 is TGTGCCAGCACCTTTGACAGGAGGACATTGAATTCACCCCTCCACTTT.

The chain joins TRBV6-1 to TRBJ2-3; the D gene is possibly TRBD1 (5 bases). The CDR3 length is 15 residues. V was shortened by 6 bases and J by 3 bases, with 16 bases between the two germline ends. Germline V CDR1 and CDR2: MNHNS, SASEGT. DNA for the CDR3: TGTGCCAGCAGCGATGTTATGAGACAGACAGATACGCAGTATTTT. It is translated as CASSDVMRQTDTQYF.

The rearrangement links TRBV9 to TRBJ1-1; a possible D gene is TRBD1 (5 bases). The germline V gene encodes CDR1 SGDLS and CDR2 YYNGEE. The CDR3 runs to 14 residues. V was cut by 4 bases and J by 1 base, with 11 bases left in between. The CDR3 sequence: CASSLRGWNTEAFF. For the CDR3, the DNA is TGTGCCAGCAGCCTGAGGGGTTGGAACACTGAAGCTTTCTTT. The full variable domain, rest sourced from reference TRBV9 and TRBJ1-1, is DSGVTQTPKHLITATGQRVTLRCSPRSGDLSVYWYQQSLDQGLQFLIQYYNGEERAKGNILERFSAQQFPDLHSELNLSSLELGDSALYFCASSLRGWNTEAFFGQGTRLTVV.